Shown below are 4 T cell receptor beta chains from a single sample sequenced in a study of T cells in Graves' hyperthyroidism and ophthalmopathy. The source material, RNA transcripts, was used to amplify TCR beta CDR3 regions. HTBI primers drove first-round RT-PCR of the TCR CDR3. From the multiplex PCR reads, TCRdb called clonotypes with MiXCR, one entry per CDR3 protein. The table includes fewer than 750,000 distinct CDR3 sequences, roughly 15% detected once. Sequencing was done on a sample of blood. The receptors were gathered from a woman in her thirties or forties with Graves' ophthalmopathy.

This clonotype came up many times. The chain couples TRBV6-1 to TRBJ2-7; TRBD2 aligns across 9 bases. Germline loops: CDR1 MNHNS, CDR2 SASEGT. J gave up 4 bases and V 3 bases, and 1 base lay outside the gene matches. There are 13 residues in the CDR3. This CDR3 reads CASSDLAGYEQYF. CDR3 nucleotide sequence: TGTGCCAGCAGTGATCTAGCGGGGTACGAGCAGTACTTC.

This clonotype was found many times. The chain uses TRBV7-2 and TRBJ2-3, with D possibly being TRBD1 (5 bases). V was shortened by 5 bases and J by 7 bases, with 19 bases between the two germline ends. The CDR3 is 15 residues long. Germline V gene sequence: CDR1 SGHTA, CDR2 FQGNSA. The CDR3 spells CASSLGSGSVYTQYF. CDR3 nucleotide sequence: TGTGCCAGCAGCCTCGGGTCAGGGTCCGTATATACGCAGTATTTT.

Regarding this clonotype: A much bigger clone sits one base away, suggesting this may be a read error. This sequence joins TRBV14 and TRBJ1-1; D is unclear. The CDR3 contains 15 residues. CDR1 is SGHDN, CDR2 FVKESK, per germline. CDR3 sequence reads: CASSKMYSQNTVAFF. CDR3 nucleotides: TGTGCCAGCAGCAAAATGTACAGCCAGAACACTGTAGCTTTCTTT.

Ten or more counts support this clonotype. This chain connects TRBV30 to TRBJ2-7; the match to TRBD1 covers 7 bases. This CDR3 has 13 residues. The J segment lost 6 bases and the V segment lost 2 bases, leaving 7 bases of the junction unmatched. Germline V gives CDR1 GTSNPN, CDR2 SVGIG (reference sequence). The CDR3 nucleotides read TGTGCCTGGAGTAGGGGGCCAGTCTCCGAGCAGTACTTC. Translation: CAWSRGPVSEQYF.